This TCR beta chain was captured by sequencing in a study of blood T cell repertoires in COVID-19. The overall study: Donors in the United States, Italy and Spain gave samples during acute or convalescent COVID-19. T cells, B-cell-depleted T cells, or PBMCs supplied cDNA or gDNA.

In the original processing: Amplifying reference gene primers gave estimates of nucleated cell counts. Libraries were prepared by immunoSEQ multiplex PCR; TCRdb keeps only in-frame clonotypes and omits some of them. D and trimming were read from the DNA, whereas the V and J calls and clone size are those reported in that table. The sample includes some 70,000 clones, roughly nine tenths of them seen just once. The CDR3 consists of 15 residues. Germline CDR1 is SGHRS and CDR2 is YFSETQ. J was trimmed by 3 bases and V by 0 bases; bases with no gene match: 2. The receptor was derived from a man in his fifties or sixties with acute or convalescent COVID-19. This chain joins TRBV5-1 and TRBJ2-2; 7 bases are a match to TRBD1. Material for sequencing was peripheral blood. The CDR3 sequence: CASSLAGTDTGELFF. CDR3 nucleotide sequence: TGCGCCAGCAGCTTGGCGGGGACAGACACCGGGGAGCTGTTTTTT.